These 3 T cell receptor beta chains share one sample of origin, sequenced in a study of spatial heterogeneity in lung cancer (dated by TCRdb to about 2019). Antigen specificity for these receptors is unknown. Libraries were made using 5' RACE. The sequencing machine was a NextSeq 500. In TCRdb, the public reads were trimmed at Q25 with fastp and aligned with MiXCR, with productive beta chains retained. Rows are combined by CDR3 protein, so each entry shows the most common genes and DNA. The sample profile shows roughly 5,300 distinct CDR3 sequences; over 7.5% of them were found once. In total, the top ten clones hold roughly 32% of the sample. This specimen's time point label, interpreted: sample taken at primary tumor resection. General study outcomes and caveats: A correlation was observed between the number of expanded intratumoral alpha and beta TCRs and the tumor nonsynonymous mutation count.

The sample was lung tumor tissue, taken at surgery. The receptors here all came from a female donor with early-stage non-small cell lung cancer.

Relative to its sample, this clonotype is medium-sized. The chain uses TRBV25-1 and TRBJ1-2; D is undetermined. This CDR3 comprises 13 residues. Looked up from germline, CDR1 is MGHDK and CDR2 is SYGVNS. The ends were cut back, 6 bases at V and 4 bases at J, with 12 bases in the middle. CDR3 DNA: TGTGCCAGCAGCCCGGGGATTTCCTATGGCTACACCTTC. Protein product: CASSPGISYGYTF.

This clonotype was counted many times. This CDR3 is CASSFAGQQYF. The CDR3 coding sequence is TGTGCCAGCAGCTTCGCAGGGCAGCAGTACTTC. The chain carries TRBV5-6 and TRBJ2-7, with D possibly being TRBD1 (5 bases). The germline V gene encodes CDR1 SGHDT and CDR2 YYEEEE. Between the trimmed V and J ends, which lost 2 bases and 8 bases, there was a span of 8 bases. The CDR3 length is 11 residues. Variable domain in full (rest from reference TRBV5-6 and TRBJ2-7): DAGVTQSPTHLIKTRGQQVTLRCSPKSGHDTVSWYQQALGQGPQFIFQYYEEEERQRGNFPDRFSGHQFPNYSSELNVNALLLGDSALYLCASSFAGQQYFGPGTRLTVT.

On this clonotype itself: A read error is possible here, since a much larger clone lies one base away. The chain carries TRBV5-1 and TRBJ2-2, with D possibly matching TRBD2 (5 bases). V gave up 4 bases and J gave up 3 bases, with 13 bases separating them. Germline V gene data show CDR1 as SGHRS and CDR2 as YFSETQ. This CDR3 comprises 15 residues. The chain's CDR3 is CASSPPLEDTGELFF. DNA for the CDR3: TGCGCCAGCAGCCCCCCCTTGGAGGACACCGGGGAGCTGTTTTTT.